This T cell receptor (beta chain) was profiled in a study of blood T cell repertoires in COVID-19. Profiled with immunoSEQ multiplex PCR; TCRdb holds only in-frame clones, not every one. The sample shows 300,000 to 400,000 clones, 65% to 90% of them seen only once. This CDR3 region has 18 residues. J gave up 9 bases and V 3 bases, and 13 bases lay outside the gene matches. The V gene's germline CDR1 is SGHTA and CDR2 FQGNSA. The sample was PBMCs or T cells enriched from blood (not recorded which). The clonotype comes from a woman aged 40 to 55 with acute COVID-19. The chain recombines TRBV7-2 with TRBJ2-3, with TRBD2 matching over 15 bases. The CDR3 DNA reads TGTGCCAGCAGCTTCGCAGGACTAGCGGGGGGGCGATCGGAAACGCAGTATTTT. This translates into CASSFAGLAGGRSETQYF.